Listed here is a single T cell receptor beta chain. Repertoires were generated with immunoSEQ multiplex PCR, while TCRdb's copy carries only in-frame clones and drops some. The top ten clones hold about 9.3% of a sample with under 50,000 clones, almost 85% of them seen once. The entry originates in a study of blood T cell repertoires in COVID-19. J was trimmed by 2 bases and V by 3 bases; bases with no gene match: 3. CDR3 length: 15 amino acids. The germline V gene encodes CDR1 MNHEY and CDR2 SMNVEV (reference sequence). The TCR comes from a human donor in a cohort sampled during active COVID-19. Source material: peripheral blood. The gene calls are TRBV27 and TRBJ1-5; 8 bases are a match to TRBD1. Here the CDR3 reads CASSFRGQGNQPQHF. Written as DNA, the CDR3 is TGTGCCAGCAGTTTCAGGGGGCAAGGCAATCAGCCCCAGCATTTT.